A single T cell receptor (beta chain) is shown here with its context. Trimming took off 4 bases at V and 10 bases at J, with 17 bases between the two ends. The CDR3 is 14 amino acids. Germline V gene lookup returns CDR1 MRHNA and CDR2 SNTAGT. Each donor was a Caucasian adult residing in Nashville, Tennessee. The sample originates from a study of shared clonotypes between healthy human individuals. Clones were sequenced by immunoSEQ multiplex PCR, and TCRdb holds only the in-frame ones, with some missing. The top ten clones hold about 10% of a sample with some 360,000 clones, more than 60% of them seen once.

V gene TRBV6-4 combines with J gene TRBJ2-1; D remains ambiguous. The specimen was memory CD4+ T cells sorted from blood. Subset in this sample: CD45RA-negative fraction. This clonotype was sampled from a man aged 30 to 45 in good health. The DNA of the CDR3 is TGTGCCAGCAGTGTTTCTAGGTTGGCGTCGGAGCAGTTCTTC. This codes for CASSVSRLASEQFF.